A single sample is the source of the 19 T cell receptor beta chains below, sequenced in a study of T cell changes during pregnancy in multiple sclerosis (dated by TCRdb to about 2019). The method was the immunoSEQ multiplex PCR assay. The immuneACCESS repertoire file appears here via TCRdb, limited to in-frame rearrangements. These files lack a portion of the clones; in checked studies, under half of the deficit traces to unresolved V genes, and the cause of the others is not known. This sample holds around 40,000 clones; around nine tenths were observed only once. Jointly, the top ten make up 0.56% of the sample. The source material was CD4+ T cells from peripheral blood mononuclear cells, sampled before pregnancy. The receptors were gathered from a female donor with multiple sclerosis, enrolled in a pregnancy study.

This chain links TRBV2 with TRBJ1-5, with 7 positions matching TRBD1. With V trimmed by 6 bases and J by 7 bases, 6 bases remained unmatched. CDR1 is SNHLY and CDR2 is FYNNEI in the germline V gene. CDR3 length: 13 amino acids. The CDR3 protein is CASRVTGLQPQHF. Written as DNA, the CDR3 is TGTGCCAGCAGGGTGACAGGGCTCCAGCCCCAGCATTTT.

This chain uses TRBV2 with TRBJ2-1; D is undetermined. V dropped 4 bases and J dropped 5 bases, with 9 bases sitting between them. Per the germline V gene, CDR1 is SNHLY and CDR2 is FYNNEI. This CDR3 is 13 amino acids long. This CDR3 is CASSVFNHNEQFF. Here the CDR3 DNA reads TGTGCCAGCAGTGTATTTAATCACAATGAGCAGTTCTTC. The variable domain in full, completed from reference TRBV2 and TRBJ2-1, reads EPEVTQTPSHQVTQMGQEVILRCVPISNHLYFYWYRQILGQKVEFLVSFYNNEISEKSEIFDDQFSVERPDGSNFTLKIRSTKLEDSAMYFCASSVFNHNEQFFGPGTRLTVL.

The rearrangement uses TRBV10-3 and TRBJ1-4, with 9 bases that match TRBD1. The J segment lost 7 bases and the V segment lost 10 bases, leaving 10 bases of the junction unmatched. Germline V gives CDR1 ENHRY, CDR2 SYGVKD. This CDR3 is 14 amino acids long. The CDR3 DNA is TGTGCCACGTCCCCCGGGACAGGGATTGAAAAACTGTTTTTT. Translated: CATSPGTGIEKLFF.

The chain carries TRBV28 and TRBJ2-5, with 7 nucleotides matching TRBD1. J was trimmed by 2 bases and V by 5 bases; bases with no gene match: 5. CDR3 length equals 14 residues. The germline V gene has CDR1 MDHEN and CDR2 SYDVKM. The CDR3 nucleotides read TGTGCCAGCAGTCCCCGGACAGGACAAGAGACCCAGTACTTC. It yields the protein CASSPRTGQETQYF.

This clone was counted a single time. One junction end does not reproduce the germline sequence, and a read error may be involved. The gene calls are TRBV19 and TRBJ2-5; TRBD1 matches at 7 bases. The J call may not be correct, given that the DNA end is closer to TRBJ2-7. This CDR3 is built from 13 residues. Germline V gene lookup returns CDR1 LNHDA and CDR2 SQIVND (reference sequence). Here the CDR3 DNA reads TGTGCCAGTAGCATAGACAGGGACTACGAGCAGTACTTC. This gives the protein CASSIDRDYEQYF.

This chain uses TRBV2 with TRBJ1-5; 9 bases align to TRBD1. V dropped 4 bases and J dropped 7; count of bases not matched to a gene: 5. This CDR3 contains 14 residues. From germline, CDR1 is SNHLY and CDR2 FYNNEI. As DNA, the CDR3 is TGTGCCAGCAGTGGGACAGGGGAGGCACAGCCCCAGCATTTT. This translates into CASSGTGEAQPQHF.

This chain's CDR3 is CASSLIVAGGISGNTIYF. In nucleotides, the CDR3 is TGTGCCAGCAGCTTAATTGTTGCAGGGGGTATCTCTGGAAACACCATATATTTT. This chain connects TRBV7-3 to TRBJ1-3; 7 nucleotides match TRBD1. Germline assignment: CDR1 SGHTA and CDR2 FQGTGA. V gave up 1 base and J gave up 0 bases; unmatched junction bases: 9. This CDR3 has 18 residues.

The CDR3 DNA reads as TGTGCCAGTAGTATACCCCTCGGGGGAGGACAGTTCTTC. It specifies CASSIPLGGGQFF. V usage is TRBV19 and J usage is TRBJ2-1; D is perhaps TRBD2 (6 bases). CDR1 is LNHDA, CDR2 SQIVND, per germline (reference sequence). There are 13 residues in the CDR3. Trimming left V 2 bases short and J 13 bases short, with 15 bases between.

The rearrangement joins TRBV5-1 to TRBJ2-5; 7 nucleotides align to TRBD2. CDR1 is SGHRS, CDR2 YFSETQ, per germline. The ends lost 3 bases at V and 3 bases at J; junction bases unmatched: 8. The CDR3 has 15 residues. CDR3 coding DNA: TGCGCCAGCAGCTCCGGGGCCCTAGCGGAAGAGACCCAGTACTTC. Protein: CASSSGALAEETQYF.

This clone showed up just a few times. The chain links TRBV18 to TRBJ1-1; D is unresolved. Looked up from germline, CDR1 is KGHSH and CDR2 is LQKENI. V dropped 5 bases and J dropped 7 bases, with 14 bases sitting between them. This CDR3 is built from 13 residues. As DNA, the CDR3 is TGTGCCAGCTCAGCTATTGCGGAGCTTGAAGCTTTCTTT. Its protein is CASSAIAELEAFF.

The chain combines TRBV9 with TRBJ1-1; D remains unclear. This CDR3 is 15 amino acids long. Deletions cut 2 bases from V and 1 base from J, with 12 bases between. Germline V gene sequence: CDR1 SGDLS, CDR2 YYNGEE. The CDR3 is CASSVGGPKNTEAFF. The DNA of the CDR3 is TGTGCCAGCAGCGTGGGAGGACCCAAGAACACTGAAGCTTTCTTT.

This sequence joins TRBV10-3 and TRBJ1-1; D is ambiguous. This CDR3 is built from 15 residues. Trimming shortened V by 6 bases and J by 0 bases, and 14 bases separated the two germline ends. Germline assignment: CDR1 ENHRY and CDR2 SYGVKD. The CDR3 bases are TGTGCCATCAGCCCTGGAGGGCGACTGAACACTGAAGCTTTCTTT. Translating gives CAISPGGRLNTEAFF.

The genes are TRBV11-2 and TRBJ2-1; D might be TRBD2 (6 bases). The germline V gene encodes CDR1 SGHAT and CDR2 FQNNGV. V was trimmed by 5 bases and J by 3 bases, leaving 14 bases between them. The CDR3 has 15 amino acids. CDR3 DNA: TGTGCCAGCAGCGCGGTGTGGGGAGGCTACAATGAGCAGTTCTTC. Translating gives CASSAVWGGYNEQFF.

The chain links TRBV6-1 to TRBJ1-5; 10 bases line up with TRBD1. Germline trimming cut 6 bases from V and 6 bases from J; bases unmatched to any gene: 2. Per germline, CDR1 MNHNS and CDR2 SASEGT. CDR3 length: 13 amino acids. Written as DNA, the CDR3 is TGTGCCAGCAGGGGGACAGGGGCTCAGCCCCAGCATTTT. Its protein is CASRGTGAQPQHF.

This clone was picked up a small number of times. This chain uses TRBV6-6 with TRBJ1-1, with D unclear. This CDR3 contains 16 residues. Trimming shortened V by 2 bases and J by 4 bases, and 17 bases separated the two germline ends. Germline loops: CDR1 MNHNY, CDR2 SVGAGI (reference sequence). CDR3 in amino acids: CASSYPLGGMSTEAFF. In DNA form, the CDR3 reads TGTGCCAGCAGTTACCCCTTGGGAGGGATGAGCACTGAAGCTTTCTTT.

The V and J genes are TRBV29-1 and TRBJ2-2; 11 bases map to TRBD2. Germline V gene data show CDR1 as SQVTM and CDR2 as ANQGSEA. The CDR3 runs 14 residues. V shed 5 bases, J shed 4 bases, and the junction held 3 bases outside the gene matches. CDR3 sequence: CSVRLAGPTGELFF. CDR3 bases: TGCAGCGTTCGACTAGCGGGGCCCACCGGGGAGCTGTTTTTT.

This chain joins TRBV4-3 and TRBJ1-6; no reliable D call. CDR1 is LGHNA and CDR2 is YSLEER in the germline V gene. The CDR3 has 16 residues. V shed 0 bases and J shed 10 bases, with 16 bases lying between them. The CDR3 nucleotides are TGCGCCAGCAGCCAAGATTGGGGAGGGATCAACTCACCCCTCCACTTT. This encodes CASSQDWGGINSPLHF.

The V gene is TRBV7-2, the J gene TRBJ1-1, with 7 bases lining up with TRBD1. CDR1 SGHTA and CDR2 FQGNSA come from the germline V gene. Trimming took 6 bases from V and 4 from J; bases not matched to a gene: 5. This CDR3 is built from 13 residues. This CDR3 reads CASRFTGVTEAFF. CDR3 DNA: TGTGCCAGCAGGTTTACAGGGGTCACTGAAGCTTTCTTT.

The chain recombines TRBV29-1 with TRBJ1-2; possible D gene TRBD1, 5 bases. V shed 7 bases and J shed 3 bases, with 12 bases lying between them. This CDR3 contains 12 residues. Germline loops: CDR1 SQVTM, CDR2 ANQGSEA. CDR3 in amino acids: CSAGQGHYGYTF. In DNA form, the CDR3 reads TGCAGCGCCGGGCAGGGTCACTATGGCTACACCTTC. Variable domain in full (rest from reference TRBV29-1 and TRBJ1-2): SAVISQKPSRDICQRGTSLTIQCQVDSQVTMMFWYRQQPGQSLTLIATANQGSEATYESGFVIDKFPISRPNLTFSTLTVSNMSPEDSSIYLCSAGQGHYGYTFGSGTRLTVV.